This TCR beta chain was retrieved from a study of identical twins. TCRdb recomputed calls from the 5' RACE reads with MiXCR, one row per CDR3 protein. The table lists about 260,000 distinct CDR3 sequences, about 7.3% of them singletons. Only a few counts were recorded for this clonotype. Its antigen is unidentified. This CDR3 is 14 amino acids long. Trimming pared 3 bases from V and 8 bases from J, leaving 19 bases between. Germline values: CDR1 DFQATT, CDR2 SNEGSKA (reference sequence). General study points: The study drew conclusions from cross-sectional statistical analysis, not from following the same donors.

This sample was shared with a second study, whose subject was yellow fever vaccine responses in identical twins.

The sequencing input was memory (CD45RO+) T cells sorted from blood. The gene calls are TRBV20-1 and TRBJ1-2; possible D gene TRBD1, 6 bases. This TCR came from a woman younger than 30 in good health. As DNA, the CDR3 is TGCAGTGCTAGCCTATCGGCGGGGGCCGGGGGCTACACCTTC. This gives the protein CSASLSAGAGGYTF.